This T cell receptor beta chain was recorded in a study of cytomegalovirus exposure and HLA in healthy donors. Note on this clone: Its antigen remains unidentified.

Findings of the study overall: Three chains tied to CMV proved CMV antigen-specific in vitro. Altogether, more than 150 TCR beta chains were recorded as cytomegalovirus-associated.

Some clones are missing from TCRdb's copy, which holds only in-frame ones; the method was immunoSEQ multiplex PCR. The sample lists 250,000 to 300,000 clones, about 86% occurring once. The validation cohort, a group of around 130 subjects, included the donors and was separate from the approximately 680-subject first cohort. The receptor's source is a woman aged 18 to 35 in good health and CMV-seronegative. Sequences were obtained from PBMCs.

CDR3: CASSGLAGLTHQETQYF. CDR3 bases: TGTGCCAGCAGTGGACTAGCGGGACTTACCCACCAAGAGACCCAGTACTTC. This chain joins TRBV6-1 and TRBJ2-5; 11 bases line up with TRBD2. The CDR3 contains 17 residues. The trim removed 4 bases at V and 0 bases at J, leaving 7 bases unmatched. Germline CDR1 MNHNS, CDR2 SASEGT.